Sequencing of this T cell receptor beta chain was carried out in a study of vaccination and CD4 T cells after COVID-19. Overall study: Some 10 convalescent patients had mild and one had severe PCR-confirmed SARS-CoV-2 disease.

Comment on this clonotype: Its specificity is unknown.

This sample's treatment: roughly 10-day PBMC culture with coronavirus spike peptide pools or control peptides (ViraFEST assay). Cultures used 2.1 million or so PBMCs per well, 10 IU/ml IL-2 and approximately 10 ug/ml peptides. Sequenced with the Oncomine TCR Beta short-read assay was DNA taken from cultured CD4+ T cells. Cultured CD4+ T cells yielded the extracted genomic DNA. TCRdb reprocessed the PCR reads with MiXCR, giving one entry per CDR3 protein. The data contain about 15,000 distinct CDR3 sequences, 53% of them singletons. General study findings and limits: Convalescent patients had a median roughly 85% of post-vaccine SARS-CoV-2-reactive clones that were detected only after vaccination, not before it.

Germline V CDR1 and CDR2: KGHDR, SFDVKD. The CDR3 has 15 residues. V was shortened by 5 bases and J by 5 bases, with 17 bases between the two germline ends. Sequencing used CD4+ T cells from blood, cultured in vitro, obtained before SARS-CoV-2 vaccination. This chain joins TRBV24-1 and TRBJ2-5; maybe TRBD1 (6 bases). The origin of this receptor is a human donor who had recovered from COVID-19. The DNA of the CDR3 is TGTGCCACCAGTGGTAGGGACACTCGAAAGGAGACCCAGTACTTC. Translating it yields CATSGRDTRKETQYF.